These T cell receptor beta chains were read from a single sample in a study of T cell repertoires in cytomegalovirus infection. TCRdb used MiXCR to reprocess the reads, holding one entry per CDR3 protein. The sample lists some 590,000 distinct CDR3 sequences; roughly 42% were seen once. These receptors' targets are unknown. The input for sequencing was cultured PBMCs, taken from culture after CMV antigen stimulation. The receptor source for this set is a human donor in good health (CMV status not recorded). Some clones in this sample may be carry-over from other donors' samples. The CDR3 runs from the conserved cysteine through the conserved F or W. A D gene is named only where the DNA matches it firmly.

v_call d_call cdr3_aa
TRBV11-2 TRBD1 CASSGLRDRSLHF
TRBV27 . CASSFPSGEAFF
TRBV29-1 TRBD1 CSVTGGTGQDTGELFF
TRBV10-3 TRBD2 CAISGKAGGNTDTQYF
TRBV5-1 TRBD2 CASSADLAGNNEQFF
TRBV7-8 . CASSLGGENIQYF
TRBV7-8 . CASSLLDLNTGELFF
TRBV28 TRBD1 CASSPTGKRNTIYF
TRBV7-2 TRBD1 CASSPPGTADTQYF
TRBV7-9 TRBD1 CASSDRTGSEKLFF
TRBV7-9 . CATERGYSSYNEQFF
TRBV4-2 . CASSETGSTEAFF
TRBV12-3/TRBV12-4 . CASTPSEGVLGNTIYF